The T cell receptor (beta chain) under discussion was sequenced for a study of T cell responses to AZD1222 COVID-19 vaccine. Overall study findings and caveats: There were repertoire samples only from the period after the peak T cell response. Reportedly, nearly half of unique spike TCRs recognized epitopes outside B.1.351/B.1.1.7 mutations. Only six or seven AZD1222 recipients tested seropositive at baseline.

V lost 5 bases, J lost 0 bases, and 11 bases lay in between. This CDR3 region has 15 residues. Per the germline V gene, CDR1 is MNHEY and CDR2 is SVGAGI. The table came from immunoSEQ multiplex PCR; TCRdb's copy has only in-frame clones and leaves some out. In the table there are tens of thousands of clones, roughly 87% of which are singletons. As for this clone: The antigen is not known.

The gene calls are TRBV6-5 and TRBJ1-3, with D perhaps matching TRBD1 (6 bases). The sequence came from an adult in good health. The input for sequencing was peripheral blood, taken on day 0 of AZD1222 vaccination. In nucleotides, the CDR3 is TGTGCCAGCAGTCACGGAGGGGGCTCTGGAAACACCATATATTTT. It codes for CASSHGGGSGNTIYF.